This T cell receptor beta chain appears in the sequencing data of a study of PD-1 blockade in classical Hodgkin lymphoma. The time point here: cycle 4 day 1 (C4D1), after five to seven weeks of nivolumab. Exposure to brentuximab vedotin varied, and each patient had relapsed following autologous stem cell transplantation. The study recorded best responses of complete response, partial response or progressive disease. The assay was immunoSEQ multiplex PCR, and TCRdb's table has in-frame clones only and misses some. The table shows tens of thousands of clones, with 85% to 90% occurring only once. CDR1 is SGDLS, CDR2 YYNGEE, per germline. The CDR3 spans 13 residues. Trimming removed 4 bases from V and 7 bases from J, with 9 bases in between.

The specimen comprised peripheral blood mononuclear cells (PBMCs), sampled before the fourth cycle of nivolumab. The clonotype originates from a human donor with classical Hodgkin lymphoma. V gene TRBV9 combines with J gene TRBJ1-6; no clear D. The CDR3 reads CASSPAGNSPLHF. The CDR3 DNA reads TGTGCCAGCAGCCCTGCCGGCAATTCACCCCTCCACTTT.